This T cell receptor (beta chain) was captured by sequencing in a study of cytomegalovirus exposure and HLA in healthy donors. This PCR relied on a set of 60 Vbeta primers and 13 Jbeta primers. Sequencing was performed with immunoSEQ multiplex PCR; in TCRdb, only in-frame clones are kept and a portion is missing. Found here are about 160,000 clones, around 80% of them singletons; the top ten hold roughly 2%. Looked up from germline, CDR1 is SGHRS and CDR2 is YFSETQ. With V trimmed by 4 bases and J by 3 bases, 4 bases remained unmatched. The CDR3 consists of 13 residues. The chain has TRBV5-1 and TRBJ2-7, with TRBD1 matching over 7 bases. Source material: PBMCs. The receptor was isolated from a man aged 35-49 years in good health and CMV-seronegative. In DNA form, the CDR3 reads TGCGCCAGCAGCAGGGACAGTCTCTACGAGCAGTACTTC. Translating it yields CASSRDSLYEQYF.